This T cell receptor (beta chain) comes out of a study of T cells in Graves' hyperthyroidism and ophthalmopathy. The CDR3 regions of TCR beta were amplified from RNA transcripts. In the first-round RT-PCR of the TCR CDR3, the HTBI primer set was used. TCRdb independently ran MiXCR on the multiplex PCR reads; one entry per CDR3 protein. The sample lists roughly 280,000 distinct CDR3 sequences, more than 15% occurring once. This clonotype was counted at least ten times. V lost 3 bases, J lost 2 bases, and 14 bases lay in between. This CDR3 contains 15 residues. The clonotype originates from a woman between 55 and 75 years old with Graves' ophthalmopathy. The sequenced material came from blood. The gene calls are TRBV12-3 or TRBV12-4 and TRBJ2-7, with D perhaps matching TRBD2 (7 bases). The CDR3 region is CASSLNRDYPYEQYF. The CDR3 bases are TGTGCCAGCAGTTTGAACAGGGACTATCCCTACGAGCAGTACTTC.